This T cell receptor beta chain was captured by sequencing in a study of blood T cell repertoires in COVID-19. Study in general: Sites in the United States, Italy and Spain provided acute and convalescent COVID-19 samples. T cells, B-cell-depleted T cells, or PBMCs provided the cDNA or gDNA that served as material.

This clone was seen just once. As processed by the authors: Quantification of nucleated cells was approximated via reference gene primer amplification. The protocol was immunoSEQ multiplex PCR, while the TCRdb copy is restricted to in-frame clones and leaves out a portion. The V and J calls and the clone size are those of that table, but D and trimming were determined from the DNA. The table includes around 400,000 clones, 80% to 90% detected once. Seattle patient enrollment occurred during active infection, with longitudinal follow-up thereafter. Trimming cost V 1 base and J 1 base; bases outside gene matches: 4. The CDR3 covers 15 residues. Germline lookup yields CDR1 SGDLS and CDR2 YYNGEE.

The receptor comes from a woman aged 25 to 45 with COVID-19, enrolled during active disease. The chain couples TRBV9 to TRBJ2-5; TRBD2 aligns across 7 bases. Sample: peripheral blood. CDR3 in DNA: TGTGCCAGCAGCGTATTGGGGGGGGTCCAAGAGACCCAGTACTTC. This gives the protein CASSVLGGVQETQYF.